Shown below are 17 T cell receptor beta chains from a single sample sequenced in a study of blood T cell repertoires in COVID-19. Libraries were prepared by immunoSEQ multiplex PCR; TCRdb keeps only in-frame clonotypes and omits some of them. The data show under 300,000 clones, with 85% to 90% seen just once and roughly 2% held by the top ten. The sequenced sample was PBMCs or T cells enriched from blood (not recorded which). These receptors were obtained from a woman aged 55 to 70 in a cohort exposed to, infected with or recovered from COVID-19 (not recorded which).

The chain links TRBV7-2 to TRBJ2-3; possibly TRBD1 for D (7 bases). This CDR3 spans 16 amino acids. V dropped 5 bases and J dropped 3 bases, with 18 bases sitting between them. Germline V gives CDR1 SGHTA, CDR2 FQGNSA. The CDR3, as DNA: TGTGCCAGCAGCCCACAGGGGAGGCTAGCGACAGATACGCAGTATTTT. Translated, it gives CASSPQGRLATDTQYF. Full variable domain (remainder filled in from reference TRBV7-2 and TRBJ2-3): GAGVSQSPSNKVTEKGKDVELRCDPISGHTALYWYRQSLGQGLEFLIYFQGNSAPDKSGLPSDRFSAERTGGSVSTLTIQRTQQEDSAVYLCASSPQGRLATDTQYFGPGTRLTVL.

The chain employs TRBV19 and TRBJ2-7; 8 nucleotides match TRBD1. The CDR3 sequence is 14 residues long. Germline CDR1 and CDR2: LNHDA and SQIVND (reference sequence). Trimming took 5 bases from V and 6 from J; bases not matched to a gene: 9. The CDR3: CASSLTGVGVEQYF. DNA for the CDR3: TGTGCCAGTAGTCTGACAGGGGTAGGAGTCGAGCAGTACTTC.

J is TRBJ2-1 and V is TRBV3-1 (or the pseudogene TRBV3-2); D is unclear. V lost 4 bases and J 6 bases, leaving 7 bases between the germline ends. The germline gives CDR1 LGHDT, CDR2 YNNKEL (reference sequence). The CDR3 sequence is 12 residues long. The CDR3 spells CASSRTSNEQFF. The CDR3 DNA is TGTGCCAGCAGCCGAACTTCCAATGAGCAGTTCTTC.

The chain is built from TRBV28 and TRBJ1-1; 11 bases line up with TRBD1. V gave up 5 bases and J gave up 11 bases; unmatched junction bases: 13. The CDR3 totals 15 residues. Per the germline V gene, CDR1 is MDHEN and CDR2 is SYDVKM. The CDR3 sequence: CASSNSGTGGARAFF. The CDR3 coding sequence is TGTGCCAGCAGTAACTCCGGGACAGGGGGAGCGAGGGCTTTCTTT.

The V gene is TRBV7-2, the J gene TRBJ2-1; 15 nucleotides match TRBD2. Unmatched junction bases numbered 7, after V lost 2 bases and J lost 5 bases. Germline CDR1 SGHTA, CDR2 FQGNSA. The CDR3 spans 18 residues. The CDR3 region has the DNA TGTGCCAGCAGCTTAAGTAGGACTAGCGGGAGGGACCACAATGAGCAGTTCTTC. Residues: CASSLSRTSGRDHNEQFF. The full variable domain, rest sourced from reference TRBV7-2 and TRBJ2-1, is GAGVSQSPSNKVTEKGKDVELRCDPISGHTALYWYRQSLGQGLEFLIYFQGNSAPDKSGLPSDRFSAERTGGSVSTLTIQRTQQEDSAVYLCASSLSRTSGRDHNEQFFGPGTRLTVL.

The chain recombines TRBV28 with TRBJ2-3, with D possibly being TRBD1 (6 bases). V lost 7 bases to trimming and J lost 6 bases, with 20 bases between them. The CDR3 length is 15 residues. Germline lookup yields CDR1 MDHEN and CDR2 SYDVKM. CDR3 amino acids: CASTLGAGARDTQYF. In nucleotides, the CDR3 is TGTGCCAGCACCCTGGGGGCAGGGGCGCGGGATACGCAGTATTTT.

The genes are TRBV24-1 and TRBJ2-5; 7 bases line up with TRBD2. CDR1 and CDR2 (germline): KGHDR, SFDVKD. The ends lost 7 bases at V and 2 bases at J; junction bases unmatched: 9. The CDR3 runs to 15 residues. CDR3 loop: CATSWGGSDQETQYF. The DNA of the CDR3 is TGTGCCACCAGCTGGGGCGGGAGTGATCAAGAGACCCAGTACTTC.

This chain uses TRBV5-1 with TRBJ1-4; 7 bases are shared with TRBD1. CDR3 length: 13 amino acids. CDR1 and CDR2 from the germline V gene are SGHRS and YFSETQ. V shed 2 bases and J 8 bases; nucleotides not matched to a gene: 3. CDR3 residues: CASSLGGPEKLFF. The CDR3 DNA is TGCGCCAGCAGCTTAGGGGGCCCCGAAAAACTGTTTTTT.

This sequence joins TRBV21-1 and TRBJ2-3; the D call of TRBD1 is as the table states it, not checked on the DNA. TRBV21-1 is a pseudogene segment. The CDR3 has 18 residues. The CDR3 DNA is TGTGCCAGCAGCAAAGAGGATTATGGGGACAGTGACACAGATACGCAGTATTTT. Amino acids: CASSKEDYGDSDTDTQYF.

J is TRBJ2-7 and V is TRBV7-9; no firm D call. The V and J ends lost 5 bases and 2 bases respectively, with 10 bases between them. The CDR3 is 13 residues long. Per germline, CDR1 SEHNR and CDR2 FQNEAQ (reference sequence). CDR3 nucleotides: TGTGCCAGCAGCCAAGCCCAAGCCTACGAGCAGTACTTC. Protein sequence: CASSQAQAYEQYF.

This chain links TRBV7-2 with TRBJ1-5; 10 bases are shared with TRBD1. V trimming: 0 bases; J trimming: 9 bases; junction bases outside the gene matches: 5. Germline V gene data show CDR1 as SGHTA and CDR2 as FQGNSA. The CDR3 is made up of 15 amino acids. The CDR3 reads CASSLATGGKGPQHF. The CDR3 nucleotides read TGTGCCAGCAGCTTAGCGACAGGGGGCAAGGGGCCCCAGCATTTT.

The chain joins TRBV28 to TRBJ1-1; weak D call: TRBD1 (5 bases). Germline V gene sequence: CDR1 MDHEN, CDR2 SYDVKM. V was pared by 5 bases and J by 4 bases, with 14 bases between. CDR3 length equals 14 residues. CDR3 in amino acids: CASSRLRDITEAFF. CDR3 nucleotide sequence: TGTGCCAGCAGTCGGCTCAGGGATATCACTGAAGCTTTCTTT.

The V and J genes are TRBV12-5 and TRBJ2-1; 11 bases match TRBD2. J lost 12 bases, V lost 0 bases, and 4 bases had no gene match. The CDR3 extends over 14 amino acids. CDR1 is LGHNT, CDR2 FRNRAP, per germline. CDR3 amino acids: CASGLVGTSGAQFF. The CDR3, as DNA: TGTGCTAGTGGTTTGGTAGGGACTAGCGGAGCGCAGTTCTTC.

In DNA form, the CDR3 reads TGTGCCAGCCAGAAGCAGCGGAGCGGGAGTGGGGAGCAGTACTTC. This sequence encodes CASQKQRSGSGEQYF. V is TRBV2 and J is TRBJ2-7; 8 bases map to TRBD2. CDR1 and CDR2 (germline): SNHLY, FYNNEI. The V gene end was trimmed by 8 bases and the J gene end by 7 bases; junction bases not matched to a gene: 16. The CDR3 is 15 amino acids.

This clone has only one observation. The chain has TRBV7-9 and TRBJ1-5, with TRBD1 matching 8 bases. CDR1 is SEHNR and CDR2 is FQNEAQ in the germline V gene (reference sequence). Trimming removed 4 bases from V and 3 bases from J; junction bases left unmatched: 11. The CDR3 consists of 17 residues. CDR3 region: CASSSSEKGQDNQPQHF. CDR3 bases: TGTGCCAGCAGCTCCAGCGAAAAGGGACAGGACAATCAGCCCCAGCATTTT.

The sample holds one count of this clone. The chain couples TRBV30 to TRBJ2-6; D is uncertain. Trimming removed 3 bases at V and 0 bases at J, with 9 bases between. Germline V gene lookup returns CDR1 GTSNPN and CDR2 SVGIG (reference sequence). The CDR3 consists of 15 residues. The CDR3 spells CAWRGRGSGANVLTF. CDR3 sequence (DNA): TGTGCCTGGAGGGGTCGAGGCTCTGGGGCCAACGTCCTGACTTTC.

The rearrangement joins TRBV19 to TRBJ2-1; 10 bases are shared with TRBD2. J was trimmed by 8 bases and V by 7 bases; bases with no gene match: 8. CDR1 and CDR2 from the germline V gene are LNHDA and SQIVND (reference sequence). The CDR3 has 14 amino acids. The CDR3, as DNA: TGTGCCAGTATGGTTCTAGCGGGAGCAGATGAGCAGTTCTTC. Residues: CASMVLAGADEQFF.